Included here is one TCR beta chain sequence, with context. Sequencing used immunoSEQ multiplex PCR; TCRdb keeps in-frame clones, though not all of them. This sample yields around 260,000 clones, of which approximately 82% are seen a single time; over 4.5% belongs to the top ten. The source of the sample is a study of blood T cell repertoires in COVID-19. Overall study: The samples span acute and convalescent COVID-19 from the United States, Italy and Spain. T cells, B-cell-depleted T cells, or PBMCs provided the cDNA or gDNA that served as material.

The source material was peripheral blood. This receptor was taken from a man in his sixties who had recovered from COVID-19.

CDR3 protein: CASSPGSGGGTDTQYF. The CDR3 DNA reads as TGTGCCAGCAGCCCCGGTTCTGGAGGCGGCACAGATACGCAGTATTTT. This chain connects TRBV11-3 to TRBJ2-3, with a tentative D call TRBD2 (5 bases). The germline V gene encodes CDR1 SGHNT and CDR2 YENEEA. The CDR3 has 16 residues. V lost 5 bases and J 1 base, leaving 16 bases between the germline ends.